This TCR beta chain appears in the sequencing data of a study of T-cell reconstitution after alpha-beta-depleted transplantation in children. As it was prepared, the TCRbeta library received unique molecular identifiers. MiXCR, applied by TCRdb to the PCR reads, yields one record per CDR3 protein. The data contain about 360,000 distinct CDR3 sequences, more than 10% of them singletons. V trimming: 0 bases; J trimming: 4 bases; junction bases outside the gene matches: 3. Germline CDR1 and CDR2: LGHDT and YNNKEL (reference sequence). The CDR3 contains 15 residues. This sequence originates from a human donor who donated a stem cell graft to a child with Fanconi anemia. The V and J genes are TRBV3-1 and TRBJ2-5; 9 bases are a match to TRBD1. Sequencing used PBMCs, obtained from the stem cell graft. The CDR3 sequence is CASSQEGQGRETQYF. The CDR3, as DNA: TGTGCCAGCAGCCAAGAGGGACAGGGCCGAGAGACCCAGTACTTC.